A selection of T cell receptor beta chains follows, all from one sample in a study of radiotherapy plus CTLA-4 blockade in lung cancer. Sequencing was performed with immunoSEQ multiplex PCR; in TCRdb, only in-frame clones are kept and a portion is missing. The sample comprises about 80,000 clones, around 78% of which are singletons, and 22% rests with the top ten. The material was peripheral blood, obtained from a patient treated with radiotherapy plus ipilimumab. The receptors derive from a human donor with non-small cell lung cancer whose response to radiotherapy plus ipilimumab could not be evaluated. Some clones in this sample may be carry-over from other donors' samples. Both conserved end residues are part of each CDR3. D genes are given only for firm matches. Rows give clone size only sometimes, using once, few, many, or a class for an expanded clone.

>TRBV5-1|TRBJ1-5|TRBD1|NA
TGCGCCAGCAGCGACGGGACAGGGACGGGTCAGCCCCAGCATTTT
CASSDGTGTGQPQHF
>TRBV10-3|TRBJ2-7|TRBD1|NA
TGTGCCATAACGCGGGGCGACAGGGGGCTGCTCCGAGAGCAGTACTTC
CAITRGDRGLLREQYF
>TRBV5-1|TRBJ2-6|NA|NA
TGCGCCAGCTCGCCCGGGGAGGCTGGGGCCAACGTCCTGACTTTC
CASSPGEAGANVLTF
>TRBV2|TRBJ2-7|NA|NA
TGTGCCAGCAGTGACCCGCCCGGGAGGGACAGCTACGAGCAGTACTTC
CASSDPPGRDSYEQYF
>TRBV6-1|TRBJ1-2|NA|NA
TGTGCCAGCAGTGAATTGGGGGCCGGGGAGAACTATGGCTACACCTTC
CASSELGAGENYGYTF
>TRBV5-1|TRBJ2-7|TRBD1|once
TGCGCCAGCAGCTGGACAGGGGATGACGAGCAGTACTTC
CASSWTGDDEQYF
>TRBV7-2|TRBJ2-2|TRBD1|NA
TGTGCCAGCAGCCCCTCAGGGGGCACCGGGGAGCTGTTTTTT
CASSPSGGTGELFF
>TRBV2|TRBJ1-4|NA|NA
TGTGCCAGCAGTGTCGGAATCCGGGATGAAAAACTGTTTTTT
CASSVGIRDEKLFF
>TRBV7-9|TRBJ1-1|NA|NA
TGTGCCAGCAGCTTAGGAGGAGGCGGATATGAAGCTTTCTTT
CASSLGGGGYEAFF
>TRBV7-3|TRBJ1-3|TRBD1|NA
TGTGCCAGCAGCGATGGGGGACAGGTTGGAAACACCATATATTTT
CASSDGGQVGNTIYF
>TRBV7-9|TRBJ2-2|NA|NA
TGTGCCAGCACGGCTTACGGGGGGCCAAACACCGGGGAGCTGTTTTTT
CASTAYGGPNTGELFF
>TRBV19|TRBJ2-1|NA|NA
TGTGCCAGTAAGGCGAACAGGGCGACCTACAATGAGCAGTTCTTC
CASKANRATYNEQFF
>TRBV4-3|TRBJ1-5|NA|NA
TGCGCCAGCAGCCAGAACAGGTGGGATCAGCCCCAGCATTTT
CASSQNRWDQPQHF
>TRBV6-1|TRBJ2-7|NA|once
TGTGCCAGCAGTGAAAATGATCATGGGCCGTACTACGAGCAGTACTTC
CASSENDHGPYYEQYF
>TRBV4-1|TRBJ2-7|NA|NA
TGCGCCAGCAGCCAAGATAGTTGGACGGACTCCTACGAGCAGTACTTC
CASSQDSWTDSYEQYF
>TRBV29-1|TRBJ2-5|TRBD1|NA
TGCAGCGTTGAAGAGGGCTCCGGTTGGGACAGGGGGCTTCTTTTAGAGACCCAGTACTTC
CSVEEGSGWDRGLLLETQYF